The clone carrying this T cell receptor (beta chain) appeared many times. TCRdb reprocessed the 5' RACE reads via MiXCR and lists one record per CDR3 protein. The table lists 200,000 to 300,000 distinct CDR3 sequences, more than 3.5% of them singletons. The sample belongs to a study of T cells after yellow fever vaccination. This CDR3 comprises 13 residues. V dropped 5 bases and J dropped 2 bases, with 7 bases sitting between them. Germline V gene sequence: CDR1 MNHEY, CDR2 SMNVEV (reference sequence). This receptor was obtained from a man aged 18 to 29 who received the YFV17D yellow fever vaccine. The gene calls are TRBV27 and TRBJ1-5; D is unresolved. This sample comprised PBMCs, obtained 15 days after the yellow fever booster vaccination. Here the CDR3 DNA reads TGTGCCAGCAGTCTCTCCCGCAATCAGCCCCAGCATTTT. Translated: CASSLSRNQPQHF.